The 21 T cell receptor beta chains presented below share a single source sample, sequenced in a study of identical twins. MiXCR was run by TCRdb on the 5' RACE reads, yielding one entry per CDR3 protein. Of 420,000 or so distinct CDR3 sequences detected, about a fifth appear once; the ten largest clones hold roughly an eighth. The sequenced sample consisted of naive T cells sorted from blood. Every receptor here comes from a middle-aged man in good health.

Ten or more counts support this clonotype. The rearrangement joins TRBV12-3 or TRBV12-4 to TRBJ2-7, with D perhaps TRBD2 (5 bases). This CDR3 comprises 12 residues. Trimming removed 6 bases at V and 4 bases at J, with 10 bases between. The CDR3 here is CASSPDLYEQYF. Here the CDR3 DNA reads TGTGCCAGCAGCCCGGACTTGTACGAGCAGTACTTC.

This clonotype was detected many times. This chain connects TRBV12-3 or TRBV12-4 to TRBJ2-1; TRBD2 might be the D (5 bases). The CDR3 covers 13 residues. V was pared by 2 bases and J by 5 bases, with 7 bases between. This chain's CDR3 is CASSLRENNEQFF. The CDR3 nucleotides are TGTGCCAGCAGTTTACGGGAAAACAATGAGCAGTTCTTC.

This clonotype was counted at least ten times. The V gene is TRBV20-1, the J gene TRBJ2-4, with D uncertain. Per the germline V gene, CDR1 is DFQATT and CDR2 is SNEGSKA (reference sequence). The CDR3 is made up of 15 amino acids. V lost 1 base to trimming and J lost 0 bases, with 10 bases between them. Here the CDR3 DNA reads TGCAGTGCTAGAGGGTCGGCGGTAGCCAAAAACATTCAGTACTTC. The encoded protein is CSARGSAVAKNIQYF.

In this sample, this clonotype turned up a few times. V and J are TRBV7-2 and TRBJ1-2; possibly TRBD1 for D (5 bases). The CDR3 consists of 16 residues. Germline assignment: CDR1 SGHTA and CDR2 FQGNSA. Trimming removed 4 bases at V and 1 base at J, with 16 bases between. CDR3 region: CASSSREEQSNYGYTF. For the CDR3, the DNA is TGTGCCAGCAGCTCCAGGGAGGAACAGAGTAACTATGGCTACACCTTC.

The CDR3 nucleotides are TGTGCCAGCAGCCAAGACGGGGGGGCCTCGGATACGCAGTATTTT. Encoded protein: CASSQDGGASDTQYF. J is TRBJ2-3 and V is TRBV4-2, with 8 bases fitting TRBD2. Germline V gives CDR1 LGHNA, CDR2 YNFKEQ. CDR3 size: 15 residues. V was clipped by 0 bases and J by 6 bases; unmatched bases: 5.

The chain has TRBV6-5 and TRBJ1-2, with 7 bases fitting TRBD1. Germline V gene lookup returns CDR1 MNHEY and CDR2 SVGAGI. This CDR3 spans 14 amino acids. The ends lost 0 bases at V and 7 bases at J; junction bases unmatched: 5. The CDR3 nucleotides are TGTGCCAGCAGTTACTCACAGGGGTACTCTGGCTACACCTTC. Amino acids: CASSYSQGYSGYTF.

This clonotype was counted only a few times. The J gene is TRBJ2-5, the V gene TRBV20-1; TRBD1 agrees at 8 bases. Germline CDR1 DFQATT, CDR2 SNEGSKA (reference sequence). Unmatched junction bases numbered 12, after V lost 5 bases and J lost 7 bases. CDR3 length: 14 residues. This CDR3 is CSARTGKDLRTQYF. For the CDR3, the DNA is TGCAGTGCTCGGACAGGGAAGGACCTCCGGACCCAGTACTTC.

This clonotype showed up just a few times. The chain links TRBV5-1 to TRBJ2-1, with TRBD1 as a possible D gene (5 bases). The germline V gene encodes CDR1 SGHRS and CDR2 YFSETQ. This CDR3 contains 16 residues. The V gene lost 1 base and the J gene lost 9 bases, with 20 bases spanning the gap. CDR3 amino acids: CASSLLSLVSGAEQFF. DNA of the CDR3: TGCGCCAGCAGCTTGTTGTCTCTGGTCTCTGGGGCTGAGCAGTTCTTC.

The chain uses TRBV5-1 and TRBJ2-7, with 14 bases lining up with TRBD2. CDR1 SGHRS and CDR2 YFSETQ come from the germline V gene. Trimming at V came to 5 bases and at J to 4 bases, leaving 5 bases not matched to a gene. The CDR3 extends over 15 amino acids. This chain's CDR3 is CASSGLAGGRYEQYF. The CDR3 nucleotides are TGCGCCAGCAGTGGACTAGCGGGGGGCCGTTACGAGCAGTACTTC.

This clonotype was detected ten times or more. The rearrangement uses TRBV2 and TRBJ1-1; TRBD1 aligns across 7 bases. Germline CDR1 reads SNHLY; CDR2 reads FYNNEI. This CDR3 comprises 14 residues. J gave up 5 bases and V 9 bases, and 12 bases lay outside the gene matches. CDR3 sequence (DNA): TGTGCCAGTTCTAAAGGAGACAGGGAAACTGAAGCTTTCTTT. Its translation: CASSKGDRETEAFF.

This clonotype has a count of ten or more. The chain carries TRBV12-3 or TRBV12-4 and TRBJ2-7; a possible D gene is TRBD1 (6 bases). The CDR3 has 15 amino acids. V was shortened by 6 bases and J by 0 bases, with 15 bases between the two germline ends. This CDR3 is CASSRGQTVSYEQYF. CDR3 DNA sequence: TGTGCCAGCAGCCGCGGACAGACAGTCTCCTACGAGCAGTACTTC.

At least ten counts were recorded for this clonotype. This rearrangement joins TRBV14 to TRBJ2-7, with D tentatively TRBD2 (5 bases). There are 13 residues in the CDR3. V lost 3 bases, J lost 3 bases, and 9 bases lay in between. Germline V lookup: CDR1 SGHDN, CDR2 FVKESK. The CDR3 bases are TGTGCCAGCAGCCACGGGGTCGACTACGAGCAGTACTTC. This gives the protein CASSHGVDYEQYF.

There are many counts of this clonotype. This rearrangement joins TRBV7-2 to TRBJ2-7; 11 nucleotides agree with TRBD1. The CDR3 is 15 amino acids. Germline loops: CDR1 SGHTA, CDR2 FQGNSA. V gave up 4 bases and J gave up 4 bases; unmatched junction bases: 6. For the CDR3, the DNA is TGTGCCAGCAGCTCGGACAGGGGGCCCCAGTACGAGCAGTACTTC. As protein: CASSSDRGPQYEQYF.

This sequence joins TRBV29-1 and TRBJ2-3; D gene unclear. V was trimmed by 8 bases and J by 2 bases, leaving 11 bases between them. Germline loops: CDR1 SQVTM, CDR2 ANQGSEA. The CDR3 contains 12 residues. The CDR3 DNA follows: TGCAGCACCTATAGGCTCACAGATACGCAGTATTTT. Translation: CSTYRLTDTQYF.

This chain connects TRBV7-9 to TRBJ2-7, with D tentatively TRBD1 or TRBD2 (5 bases each). CDR3 size: 14 residues. Germline V CDR1 and CDR2: SEHNR, FQNEAQ (reference sequence). The CDR3 reads CAVPRGANSYEQYF. The CDR3 DNA is TGTGCTGTCCCTCGGGGCGCAAATTCCTACGAGCAGTACTTC.

This clonotype was seen only a few times. The chain has TRBV4-2 and TRBJ1-2; possible D gene TRBD1, 5 bases. The CDR3 runs 14 residues. V was cut by 3 bases and J by 3 bases, with 11 bases left in between. Germline lookup yields CDR1 LGHNA and CDR2 YNFKEQ. DNA for the CDR3: TGTGCCAGCAGCCAGAGAGGGGCCCACTATGGCTACACCTTC. It specifies CASSQRGAHYGYTF.

The chain recombines TRBV20-1 with TRBJ1-1; D might be TRBD1 (6 bases). The V end was cut by 5 bases, the J end by 0 bases, with 16 bases between. Germline V lookup: CDR1 DFQATT, CDR2 SNEGSKA (reference sequence). This CDR3 is 15 amino acids long. CDR3 protein: CSAWEPRTVNTEAFF. CDR3 nucleotides: TGCAGTGCTTGGGAGCCGAGGACAGTGAACACTGAAGCTTTCTTT.

V gene TRBV6-2 or TRBV6-3 combines with J gene TRBJ2-5, with D hard to call. Germline V CDR1 and CDR2: MNHEY, SVGEGT. V shed 2 bases and J shed 5 bases, with 24 bases lying between them. The CDR3 runs 18 residues. The CDR3 reads CASSYPRTREPLTETQYF. For the CDR3, the DNA is TGTGCCAGCAGTTACCCAAGGACGAGAGAACCCCTCACGGAGACCCAGTACTTC.

This chain uses TRBV24-1 with TRBJ2-1; 8 bases map to TRBD2. This CDR3 has 15 amino acids. The germline V gene has CDR1 KGHDR and CDR2 SFDVKD. The junction had 3 bases not matched to a gene; V was cut back by 2 bases and J by 4 bases. The CDR3 DNA sequence: TGTGCCACCAGTGATTCGGGACTAGTTTACAATGAGCAGTTCTTC. This encodes CATSDSGLVYNEQFF.

V gene TRBV7-6 combines with J gene TRBJ2-1; TRBD1 agrees at 7 bases. The CDR3 has 15 residues. After removal of 0 bases from V and 7 bases from J, the junction contained 6 bases not matched to a gene. CDR1 SGHVS and CDR2 FNYEAQ come from the germline V gene. The CDR3, as DNA: TGTGCCAGCAGCTTAGCCTGGGACAGTTCTAATGAGCAGTTCTTC. Its protein product is CASSLAWDSSNEQFF.

This clonotype was recorded only once. The chain links TRBV7-2 to TRBJ2-5; D is unresolved. The V gene's germline CDR1 is SGHTA and CDR2 FQGNSA. This CDR3 spans 17 amino acids. Trimming cost V 1 base and J 2 bases, with 17 bases left between them. CDR3 sequence: CASSLVRTTTLQETQYF. The DNA for the CDR3 is TGTGCCAGCAGCTTAGTCCGGACCACCACCTTACAAGAGACCCAGTACTTC.